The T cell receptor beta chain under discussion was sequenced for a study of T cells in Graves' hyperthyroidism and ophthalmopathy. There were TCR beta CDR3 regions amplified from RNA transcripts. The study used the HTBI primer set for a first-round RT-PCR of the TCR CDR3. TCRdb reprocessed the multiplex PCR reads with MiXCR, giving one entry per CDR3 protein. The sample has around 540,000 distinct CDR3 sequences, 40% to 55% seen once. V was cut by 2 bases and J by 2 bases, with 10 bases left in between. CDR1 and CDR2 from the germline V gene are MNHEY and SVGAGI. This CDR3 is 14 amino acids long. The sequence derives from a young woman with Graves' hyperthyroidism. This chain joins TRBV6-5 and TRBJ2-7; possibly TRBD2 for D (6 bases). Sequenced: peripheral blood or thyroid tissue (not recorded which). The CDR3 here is CASSYGGKAYEQYF. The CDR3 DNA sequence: TGTGCCAGCAGTTACGGGGGGAAAGCCTACGAGCAGTACTTC.